This entry describes one TCR beta chain. A single count supports this clone. The antigen it recognizes is unknown. Base qualities are not at hand, and no much larger clone is one base apart. This sample was taken from a study of shared clonotypes between healthy human individuals (dated by TCRdb to 2020 to 2021). For the study in its entirety: Three men and a couple of women, aged 18 to 49 years, made up the cohort. To increase sequencing depth and limit assay-specific biases, different laboratories used diverse techniques to prepare libraries and sequence TCR repertoires. Blood TCR repertoires of about 5 healthy adults were deeply sequenced to estimate repertoire size and the extent of clonotype sharing between individuals. Each donor's leukapheresis produced roughly between roughly 0.94 and 9.5 billion PBMCs. For each donor, three plates each were used for CD4 naive and CD4 memory, two plates were used for CD8 naive, and one plate was used for CD8 memory. Overall results and qualifications from the work: Pairwise subsampling indicated that sequencing depth was expected to affect the degree of clonotype sharing among donors. The small number of donors limited the genetic and exposure-history diversity represented. Incomplete sequencing was indicated by rarefaction of sorted-subset datasets, despite the large sequencing depth. Compared with non-shared clonotypes, clonotypes shared by all four sorted-subset donors had higher generation probabilities. Estimated clonotype richness was generally larger for naive than for memory subsets. When a few donors were compared, the shared fraction of clonotypes was roughly 5% for naive CD4, around 4% for naive CD8, more than 2% for memory CD4, and roughly 0.4% for memory CD8. Only blood was sampled, and tissue TCR repertoires likely differ from those in blood.

Using the deep immunoSEQ assay, TCR CDR3 regions were amplified from genomic DNA by multiplex PCR. Extracted genomic DNA from each cell subset was distributed evenly across all wells of several immunoSEQ 96-well plates, and each plate was treated as a replicate. Each replicate PCR for sorted subsets received approximately 200 ng genomic DNA, equal to tens of thousands of T cell genomes. The purified libraries were quantified using a Qubit 3.0 fluorometer, sized with a Bioanalyzer 2100, and then quantified again using the KAPA Library Quantification kit. A separate single-read 150-cycle Illumina NextSeq 550 flow cell was used to sequence each immunoSEQ 96-well plate. As for how the authors treated the data: The immunoSEQ output contained only junctional sequences without quality scores, so filtering could not match that applied to full-length reads. To assign V/J genes and CDR3, sequences were annotated against IMGT germline references using PyIR, a Python wrapper for IgBLAST v1.9. Reads with weak V/J assignments (E-value above 1e-6), missing CDR3, stop codons, out-of-frame junctions, or ambiguous translated residues were removed. A V3J clonotype was defined by an identical inferred V gene, J gene, and CDR3 amino acid sequence. To compute the percentage overlap between repertoires, the number of shared unique clonotypes was divided by the size of the smaller repertoire. Repertoire richness was assessed with RTK rarefaction, the Chao1 estimator, and Recon v2.1 estimates of unobserved clonotypes. Generation probabilities for all TCRbeta clonotypes obtained by the gDNA method from several donors were computed using OLGA. The immuneACCESS repertoire file appears here via TCRdb, limited to in-frame rearrangements. These files lack a portion of the clones; in checked studies, under half of the deficit traces to unresolved V genes, and the cause of the others is not known. Clonal size and the V and J genes are those of that table, whereas D and trimming came from the DNA. This sample gives nearly 1 million clones in total; around three quarters of them show up just once. Clones ranked in the top ten supply around 1.4% of the sample.

Healthy HIV-negative adults with no recently reported acute infections or vaccinations were included as donors. Only Caucasian adults living in Nashville, Tennessee, USA were represented among the donors. CD4+ T cells were enriched by magnetic negative selection; naive cells were then positively selected on CD45RA, and the negative fraction formed the memory subset. Blood was obtained by leukapheresis, after which PBMCs were separated by Ficoll-Histopaque density gradient centrifugation and cryopreserved in liquid nitrogen vapor phase. Analytical flow cytometry was used to check the purity and quantity of each magnetically sorted T cell population. Each sorted fraction had its genomic DNA isolated and then quantified by UV absorbance on a Nanodrop 2000c. Source material: memory CD4+ T cells sorted from blood. What the cell subset or site label conveys for this sample: CD45RA-negative fraction. The receptor was isolated from a young man in good health.

The encoded CDR3 is CASTIQGVTGELFF. In nucleotide form, the sequence is TGTGCCAGCACCATTCAGGGAGTCACCGGGGAGCTGTTTTTT. The V and J genes are TRBV5-5 and TRBJ2-2; the D region is possibly TRBD1 or TRBD2, each matching across 5 bases. The CDR3 contains 14 residues, cysteine and phenylalanine counted. The only DNA kept is the CDR3, 42 bases in frame from the first base. CDR1 is given as SGHKS and CDR2 as YYEKEE, both from the germline V gene (reference sequence). V is pared back by 6 bases and J by 4 bases, with 13 bases lying between the germline termini.